The 12 T cell receptor beta chains listed next were all sequenced from one sample in a study of CD8 T cells in Susac syndrome. When the RNA was reverse transcribed, random hexamers were used with an input of about 0.5 to 1 ug. TCRdb passed the immunoSEQ multiplex PCR reads through MiXCR, listing each CDR3 protein once. The profile shows 45,000 to 60,000 distinct CDR3 sequences, 92% of them singletons. Material for sequencing was CD8+ T cells from PBMCs. Receptors were obtained from a human donor in good health.

The genes are TRBV30 and TRBJ1-5, with D possibly matching TRBD1 (5 bases). V was clipped by 5 bases and J by 7 bases, with 18 bases between them. Germline V gene data show CDR1 as GTSNPN and CDR2 as SVGIG (reference sequence). CDR3 length equals 14 residues. CDR3 sequence: CAWALWGGNQPQHF. The CDR3 DNA reads as TGTGCCTGGGCGCTTTGGGGGGGAAACCAGCCCCAGCATTTT.

The chain employs TRBV14 and TRBJ2-7; D is unclear. Trimming pared 6 bases from V and 2 bases from J, leaving 11 bases between. Germline V gene lookup returns CDR1 SGHDN and CDR2 FVKESK. The CDR3 consists of 13 residues. CDR3 in amino acids: CASRPDGTYEQYF. As DNA, the CDR3 is TGTGCCAGCAGGCCAGACGGAACCTACGAGCAGTACTTC.

The chain is built from TRBV2 and TRBJ2-7, with TRBD2 matching 13 bases. Per germline, CDR1 SNHLY and CDR2 FYNNEI. The CDR3 sequence is 15 residues long. J was trimmed by 2 bases and V by 4 bases; bases with no gene match: 2. The CDR3 here is CASSAGTSGAYEQYF. For the CDR3, the DNA is TGTGCCAGCAGTGCGGGGACTAGCGGGGCCTACGAGCAGTACTTC. The whole variable domain, remainder taken from reference TRBV2 and TRBJ2-7, is EPEVTQTPSHQVTQMGQEVILRCVPISNHLYFYWYRQILGQKVEFLVSFYNNEISEKSEIFDDQFSVERPDGSNFTLKIRSTKLEDSAMYFCASSAGTSGAYEQYFGPGTRLTVT.

The chain combines TRBV19 with TRBJ1-1, with no clear D. CDR3 length: 13 residues. V was cut by 3 bases and J by 1 base, with 6 bases left in between. Germline V lookup: CDR1 LNHDA, CDR2 SQIVND (reference sequence). CDR3 nucleotides: TGTGCCAGTAGTATTGGAAAGAACACTGAAGCTTTCTTT. Translation gives CASSIGKNTEAFF.

The CDR3: CASSIAEYNEQFF. The CDR3 region has the DNA TGTGCCAGTAGTATAGCCGAATACAATGAGCAGTTCTTC. V is TRBV19 and J is TRBJ2-1; no firm D call. The CDR3 is 13 amino acids. CDR1 LNHDA and CDR2 SQIVND come from the germline V gene (reference sequence). Trimming cost V 1 base and J 4 bases, with 5 bases left between them.

The chain carries TRBV27 and TRBJ1-2; possibly TRBD1 for D (6 bases). The CDR3 has 13 residues. CDR1 and CDR2 (germline): MNHEY, SMNVEV (reference sequence). V was pared by 8 bases and J by 3 bases, with 13 bases between. The CDR3 loop reads CASGSRGYYGYTF. DNA for the CDR3: TGTGCCAGCGGCAGCAGGGGCTACTATGGCTACACCTTC.

The J gene is TRBJ1-2, the V gene TRBV6-2 or TRBV6-3; D is possibly TRBD1 (5 bases). The germline V gene encodes CDR1 MNHEY and CDR2 SVGEGT. This CDR3 has 16 residues. Trimming took off 1 base at V and 6 bases at J, with 18 bases between the two ends. CDR3 bases: TGTGCCAGCAGTTACTTTACTCCTGGGACTCTCCATGGCTACACCTTC. It specifies CASSYFTPGTLHGYTF.

V gene TRBV7-9 combines with J gene TRBJ2-5; the match to TRBD2 covers 14 bases. Germline V gives CDR1 SEHNR, CDR2 FQNEAQ (reference sequence). V shed 5 bases, J shed 4 bases, and the junction held 9 bases outside the gene matches. There are 17 residues in the CDR3. In DNA, the CDR3 is TGTGCCAGCAGCCCTAGCCCTGGACTAGCGGGAGGAGAGACCCAGTACTTC. Its translation is CASSPSPGLAGGETQYF.

V is TRBV4-1 and J is TRBJ2-1; TRBD2 matches 11 bases. J lost 6 bases, V lost 2 bases, and 9 bases had no gene match. Germline loops: CDR1 MGHRA, CDR2 YSYEKL. The CDR3 runs to 17 residues. CDR3 in DNA: TGCGCCAGCAGCCAAACTGCCCTAGCGGGAGGAATCAATGAGCAGTTCTTC. It is translated as CASSQTALAGGINEQFF.

The chain is built from TRBV20-1 and TRBJ2-7; 11 bases line up with TRBD1. CDR1 and CDR2 (germline): DFQATT, SNEGSKA (reference sequence). Unmatched junction bases numbered 4, after V lost 6 bases and J lost 3 bases. This CDR3 has 13 amino acids. The CDR3 loop is CSAPGQGGYEQYF. The CDR3 nucleotides read TGCAGTGCCCCGGGACAGGGGGGCTACGAGCAGTACTTC.

This chain joins TRBV20-1 and TRBJ2-7, with D perhaps given as TRBD1 or TRBD2 (6 bases each). CDR1 DFQATT and CDR2 SNEGSKA come from the germline V gene (reference sequence). CDR3 length: 11 residues. V shed 7 bases and J shed 12 bases, with 19 bases lying between them. Written as DNA, the CDR3 is TGCAGTGTCGCAATAGGGGGGAGCGGGTACTTC. Translated, it gives CSVAIGGSGYF.

The V gene is TRBV5-5, the J gene TRBJ1-1; weak D call: TRBD1 (5 bases). The CDR3 extends over 13 amino acids. Trimming removed 3 bases at V and 5 bases at J, with 11 bases between. The germline gives CDR1 SGHKS, CDR2 YYEKEE (reference sequence). The CDR3 sequence: CASSWWDGTEAFF. The CDR3 DNA reads as TGTGCCAGCAGCTGGTGGGACGGTACTGAAGCTTTCTTT. The variable domain in full, with the rest retrieved from reference TRBV5-5 and TRBJ1-1, is DAGVTQSPTHLIKTRGQQVTLRCSPISGHKSVSWYQQVLGQGPQFIFQYYEKEERGRGNFPDRFSARQFPNYSSELNVNALLLGDSALYLCASSWWDGTEAFFGQGTRLTVV.